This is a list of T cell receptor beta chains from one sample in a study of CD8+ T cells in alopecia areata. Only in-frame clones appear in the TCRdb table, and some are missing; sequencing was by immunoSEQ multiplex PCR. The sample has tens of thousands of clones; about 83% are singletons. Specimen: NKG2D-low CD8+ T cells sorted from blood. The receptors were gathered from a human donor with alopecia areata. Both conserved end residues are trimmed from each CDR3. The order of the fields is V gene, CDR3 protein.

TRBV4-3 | ASSQDLGGSYEQY
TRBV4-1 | ASSQTTAGANVLT
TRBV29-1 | SVGTPMVDEQF
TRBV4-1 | ASSLGDRSYNEQF
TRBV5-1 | ASSLQGLGNEQF
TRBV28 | ASSYYRGTEAF
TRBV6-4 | ASSAGGPEDTQY
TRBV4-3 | ASSQVGYTGHNEQF
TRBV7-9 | ASSLTGGDTQY
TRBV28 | ASSLKYNEQF
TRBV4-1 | ASSQGPGGDEQY
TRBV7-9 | ASSFGSVGGANVLT
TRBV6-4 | ASSAGTRETGELF
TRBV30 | AWTRQGNTDTQY
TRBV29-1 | SVDGDPHNYGYT
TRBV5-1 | ASRAGGHEQY
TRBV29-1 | SVEDEGESYEQY
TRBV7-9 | ASSFVITNTEAF
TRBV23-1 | ASSQAAYSNQPQH
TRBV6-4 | ASTSGSSYNEQF
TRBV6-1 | ASSGRDTSSGANVLT
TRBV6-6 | ASSLARIYEQY
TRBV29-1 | SAPGPYDRVEQF
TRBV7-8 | ASSPDVISYEQY
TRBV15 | ATSTIRTAKPYEQY